The 17 T cell receptor beta chains in this list originate from one sample, sequenced in a study of shared clonotypes between healthy human individuals. Naive CD8 cells were CD45RO-negative, positively selected for CCR7, excluding terminally differentiated effector memory CD45RA+ cells. Data came from immunoSEQ multiplex PCR; TCRdb stores just in-frame clones and leaves some out. The table records hundreds of thousands of clones, 95% to 98% of them present only once. Sample: naive CD8+ T cells sorted from blood. All receptors come from a man aged 25 to 40 in good health.

This rearrangement joins TRBV9 to TRBJ2-1; TRBD2 agrees at 8 bases. The CDR3 spans 17 residues. Trimming cost V 5 bases and J 0 bases; bases outside gene matches: 10. Germline V gene lookup returns CDR1 SGDLS and CDR2 YYNGEE. The CDR3, as DNA: TGTGCCAGCAGTCATCCCAAGCGGGAGAGCTCCTACAATGAGCAGTTCTTC. It is translated as CASSHPKRESSYNEQFF.

This chain joins TRBV19 and TRBJ1-5; D is unresolved. CDR3 length: 16 amino acids. CDR1 and CDR2 (germline): LNHDA, SQIVND (reference sequence). V was trimmed by 1 base and J by 3 bases, leaving 13 bases between them. As DNA, the CDR3 is TGTGCCAGTAGTATAGGGTCGCCTGTCTACAATCAGCCCCAGCATTTT. It is translated as CASSIGSPVYNQPQHF.

The chain employs TRBV6-5 and TRBJ1-5; possibly TRBD1 for D (5 bases). The CDR3 contains 13 residues. Trimming removed 6 bases from V and 7 bases from J, with 13 bases in between. The V gene's germline CDR1 is MNHEY and CDR2 SVGAGI. The chain's CDR3 is CASRPGPTQPQHF. The CDR3 nucleotides are TGTGCCAGCAGGCCGGGACCCACACAGCCCCAGCATTTT.

This chain joins TRBV10-1 and TRBJ2-1, with TRBD1 matching 7 bases. With 4 bases clipped from V and 5 bases from J, the junction kept 5 bases outside the gene matches. The V gene's germline CDR1 is WNHNN and CDR2 SYGVQD (reference sequence). This CDR3 is built from 14 residues. The CDR3 region is CASSADRSDNEQFF. In DNA, the CDR3 is TGCGCCAGCAGTGCGGACAGGTCCGACAATGAGCAGTTCTTC.

About this clone itself: The same CDR3 also results from other DNA sequences found in this sample. The J gene is TRBJ2-7, the V gene TRBV7-9; 7 bases map to TRBD2. Germline CDR1 reads SEHNR; CDR2 reads FQNEAQ (reference sequence). Unmatched junction bases numbered 0, after V lost 1 base and J lost 6 bases. The CDR3 runs to 12 residues. CDR3 region: CASSLVAGEQYF. CDR3 sequence (DNA): TGTGCCAGCAGCTTAGTAGCGGGCGAGCAGTACTTC.

This clone was seen a single time. The chain combines TRBV19 with TRBJ2-6; D is perhaps TRBD2 (5 bases). Deletions cut 0 bases from V and 0 bases from J, with 18 bases between. The CDR3 spans 20 residues. The germline V gene has CDR1 LNHDA and CDR2 SQIVND (reference sequence). CDR3 loop: CASSIDRPGDAFSGANVLTF. The CDR3 region has the DNA TGTGCCAGTAGTATAGACCGACCCGGGGATGCATTCTCTGGGGCCAACGTCCTGACTTTC.

Comment on this clone: Other DNA sequences in this sample translate to the same CDR3. This chain joins TRBV9 and TRBJ2-7, with a weak D call TRBD2 (5 bases). The germline V gene encodes CDR1 SGDLS and CDR2 YYNGEE. Trimming stripped 2 bases from V and 0 bases from J, with 9 bases between. The CDR3 runs 14 residues. The CDR3 loop reads CASSVGDGSYEQYF. CDR3 DNA: TGTGCCAGCAGCGTCGGGGATGGCTCCTACGAGCAGTACTTC.

The chain recombines TRBV7-2 with TRBJ2-7; TRBD2 is a possible D gene (5 bases). Trimming shortened V by 5 bases and J by 6 bases, and 14 bases separated the two germline ends. Germline CDR1 reads SGHTA; CDR2 reads FQGNSA. The CDR3 loop spans 13 amino acids. The CDR3 nucleotides read TGTGCCAGCAGCACCACGGGGATGGGCGAGCAGTACTTC. Amino acid sequence: CASSTTGMGEQYF.

This chain uses TRBV19 with TRBJ2-5, with 7 bases lining up with TRBD1. The CDR3 covers 15 residues. The germline gives CDR1 LNHDA, CDR2 SQIVND (reference sequence). Germline trimming cut 5 bases from V and 9 bases from J; bases unmatched to any gene: 15. In DNA, the CDR3 is TGTGCCAGTAGTCCGATAAAACAGGGGCGGCTCCCCCAGTACTTC. Encoded protein: CASSPIKQGRLPQYF.

This clone is a singleton in its sample. The chain recombines TRBV7-2 with TRBJ2-3; maybe TRBD2 (5 bases). V lost 5 bases, J lost 2 bases, and 17 bases lay in between. CDR3 length: 16 amino acids. CDR1 is SGHTA, CDR2 FQGNSA, per germline. The chain's CDR3 is CASSLRTESITDTQYF. CDR3 in DNA: TGTGCCAGCAGCCTCAGGACTGAGTCCATCACAGATACGCAGTATTTT.

This sequence joins TRBV7-9 and TRBJ1-1; no firm D call. In germline, CDR1 is SEHNR, CDR2 FQNEAQ (reference sequence). The CDR3 runs to 12 residues. The ends were cut back, 2 bases at V and 8 bases at J, with 9 bases in the middle. Written as DNA, the CDR3 is TGTGCCAGCAGCTTATCCATTAGGGAAGCTTTCTTT. Translated, it gives CASSLSIREAFF.

J is TRBJ1-2 and V is TRBV29-1; D is uncertain. Germline V gives CDR1 SQVTM, CDR2 ANQGSEA. V shed 4 bases and J shed 7 bases, with 10 bases lying between them. The CDR3 is made up of 11 amino acids. CDR3 nucleotides: TGCAGCGTTGTCGTCGGCATTGGCTACACCTTC. Protein product: CSVVVGIGYTF.

CDR3 sequence (DNA): TGTGCCAGCAGCTCTCGTCTCGACACCATATATTTT. It codes for CASSSRLDTIYF. The chain recombines TRBV7-2 with TRBJ1-3; D is undetermined. Trimming took 4 bases from V and 8 from J, leaving 9 bases between them. This CDR3 has 12 amino acids. Germline lookup yields CDR1 SGHTA and CDR2 FQGNSA.

V usage is TRBV27 and J usage is TRBJ2-2, with D tentatively TRBD2 (5 bases). Trimming left V 6 bases short and J 2 bases short, with 16 bases between. Germline V gives CDR1 MNHEY, CDR2 SMNVEV (reference sequence). This CDR3 comprises 16 residues. CDR3 in amino acids: CASSPAWTSNTGELFF. CDR3 in DNA: TGTGCCAGCAGCCCCGCTTGGACTTCCAACACCGGGGAGCTGTTTTTT.

Concerning this clone itself: This sample also contains other DNA sequences that code for the same CDR3. V is TRBV9 and J is TRBJ1-2; D gene uncertain. Trimming removed 2 bases from V and 5 bases from J, with 7 bases in between. Looked up from germline, CDR1 is SGDLS and CDR2 is YYNGEE. This CDR3 comprises 12 residues. The CDR3 region has the DNA TGTGCCAGCAGCGTGGGGAATTATGGCTACACCTTC. Protein product: CASSVGNYGYTF. Filled out from reference TRBV9 and TRBJ1-2, the complete variable domain reads DSGVTQTPKHLITATGQRVTLRCSPRSGDLSVYWYQQSLDQGLQFLIQYYNGEERAKGNILERFSAQQFPDLHSELNLSSLELGDSALYFCASSVGNYGYTFGSGTRLTVV.

The gene calls are TRBV4-1 and TRBJ2-1; tentatively, D is TRBD1 or TRBD2 (6 bases each). The CDR3 runs to 16 residues. Trimming removed 4 bases at V and 12 bases at J, with 25 bases between. Looked up from germline, CDR1 is MGHRA and CDR2 is YSYEKL. The CDR3 nucleotides are TGCGCCAGCAGCCCAATACTGACTACCGGGAAGGGGGGGCAGTTCTTC. This sequence encodes CASSPILTTGKGGQFF.

This chain links TRBV7-9 with TRBJ2-7; TRBD2 agrees at 8 bases. The trim removed 8 bases at V and 1 base at J, leaving 13 bases unmatched. The V gene's germline CDR1 is SEHNR and CDR2 FQNEAQ (reference sequence). The CDR3 consists of 16 residues. This CDR3 is CASVQRGAGVSYEQYF. Here the CDR3 DNA reads TGTGCCAGCGTCCAGAGGGGAGCGGGAGTATCCTACGAGCAGTACTTC.